These T cell receptor beta chains were read from a single sample in a study of monozygotic twins with inflammatory bowel disease. TCRdb processed the 5' RACE reads again and assigns one entry to each CDR3 protein, with no DNA. Reported are approximately 150,000 distinct CDR3 sequences; the ten largest clones contain roughly 2.4%. Sequencing input: blood. The source is a human donor with ulcerative colitis or Crohn's disease, or a healthy co-twin of an affected twin (not recorded which). The CDR3 runs from the conserved cysteine through the conserved F or W.

V: TRBV7-9; J: TRBJ2-7; CDR3: CASSLKKGYSTYEQYF
V: TRBV7-8; J: TRBJ2-3; CDR3: CASSAFGGSTDTQYF
V: TRBV5-5; J: TRBJ2-1; CDR3: CASSRTAGGRDEQFF
V: TRBV5-1; J: TRBJ2-1; CDR3: CASSLGGTASSYNEQFF
V: TRBV3-1; J: TRBJ1-1; CDR3: CASSQAQGTFRNTEAFF
V: TRBV28; J: TRBJ2-7; CDR3: CASSLGRNYYEQYF
V: TRBV15; J: TRBJ1-1; CDR3: CATSRDWVPRRTEAFF
V: TRBV12-3/TRBV12-4; J: TRBJ2-5; CDR3: CASSSRFQETQYF
V: TRBV20-1; J: TRBJ2-7; CDR3: CSASYTAPKYEQYF
V: TRBV20-1; J: TRBJ1-6; CDR3: CSATPGPPYNSPLHF
V: TRBV20-1; J: TRBJ1-1; CDR3: CSAPKGGSWNTEAFF
V: TRBV20-1; J: TRBJ2-5; CDR3: CSARGSGGQETQYF
V: TRBV6-2/TRBV6-3; J: TRBJ1-5; CDR3: CASRDRGGQPQHF
V: TRBV20-1; J: TRBJ2-3; CDR3: CSGDYSTDTQYF
V: TRBV20-1; J: TRBJ2-7; CDR3: CSARREGVREQYF
V: TRBV6-5; J: TRBJ1-2; CDR3: CASSYVGEGAGGYTF
V: TRBV10-3; J: TRBJ2-3; CDR3: CAIRDRAGTDTQYF
V: TRBV12-3/TRBV12-4; J: TRBJ2-2; CDR3: CASSLRRGNTGELFF
V: TRBV27; J: TRBJ2-1; CDR3: CASSLSPGQGFNEQFF
V: TRBV11-2; J: TRBJ2-1; CDR3: CASSLDKGVYNEQFF